This T cell receptor beta chain was identified during a study of cytomegalovirus exposure and HLA in healthy donors. A note on this clone: The antigen is undetermined.

Trimming pared 4 bases from V and 8 bases from J, leaving 12 bases between. The CDR3 runs to 13 residues. Germline CDR1 is MNHEY and CDR2 is SVGAGI. TCRdb keeps only in-frame clones here, not all; method: immunoSEQ multiplex PCR. Of roughly 50,000 clones in the sample, approximately 90% were seen once. Study-level findings and limits: According to the study, around 180 TCR beta chains were cytomegalovirus-associated.

Sequences were obtained from PBMCs. The V call is TRBV6-5, the J call TRBJ1-5; D is unclear. This receptor was identified in a young woman in good health and CMV-seropositive. This CDR3 is CASSFRLWEPQHF. The CDR3 DNA is TGTGCCAGCAGTTTCAGGCTGTGGGAGCCCCAGCATTTT.